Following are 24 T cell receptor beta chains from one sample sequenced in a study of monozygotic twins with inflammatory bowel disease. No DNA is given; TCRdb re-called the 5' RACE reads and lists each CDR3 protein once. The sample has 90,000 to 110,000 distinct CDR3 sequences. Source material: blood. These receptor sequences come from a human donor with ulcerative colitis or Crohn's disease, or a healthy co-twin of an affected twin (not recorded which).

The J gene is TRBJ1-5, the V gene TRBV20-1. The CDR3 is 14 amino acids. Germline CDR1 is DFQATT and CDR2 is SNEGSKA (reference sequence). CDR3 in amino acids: CSARVFVGNQPQHF.

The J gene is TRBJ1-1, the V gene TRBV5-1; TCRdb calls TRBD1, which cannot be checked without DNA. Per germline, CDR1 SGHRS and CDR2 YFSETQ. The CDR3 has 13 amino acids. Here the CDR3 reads CASSNSAPTGAFF.

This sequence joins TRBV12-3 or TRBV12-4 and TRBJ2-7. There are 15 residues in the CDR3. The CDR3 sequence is CASSSSRNGLYEQYF.

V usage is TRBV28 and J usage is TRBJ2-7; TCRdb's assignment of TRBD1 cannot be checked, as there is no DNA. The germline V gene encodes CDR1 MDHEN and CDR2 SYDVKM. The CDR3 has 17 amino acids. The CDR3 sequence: CASSPPLDTGGGYEQYF.

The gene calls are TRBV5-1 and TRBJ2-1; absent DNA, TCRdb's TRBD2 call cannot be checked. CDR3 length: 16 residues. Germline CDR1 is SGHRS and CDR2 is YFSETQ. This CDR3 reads CASSFVEGEGDNEQFF.

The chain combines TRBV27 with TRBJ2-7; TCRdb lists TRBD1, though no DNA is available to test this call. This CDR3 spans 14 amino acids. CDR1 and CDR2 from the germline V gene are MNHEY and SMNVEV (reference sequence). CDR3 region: CASSPLTGAYEQYF.

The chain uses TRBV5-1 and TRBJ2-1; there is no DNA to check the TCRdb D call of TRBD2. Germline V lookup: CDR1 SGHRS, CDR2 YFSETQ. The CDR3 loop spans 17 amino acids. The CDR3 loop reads CASSLLSERVPGNEQFF.

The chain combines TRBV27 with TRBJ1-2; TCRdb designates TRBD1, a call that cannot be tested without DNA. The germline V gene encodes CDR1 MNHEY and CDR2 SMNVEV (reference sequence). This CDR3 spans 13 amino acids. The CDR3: CASSLGGGWGYTF.

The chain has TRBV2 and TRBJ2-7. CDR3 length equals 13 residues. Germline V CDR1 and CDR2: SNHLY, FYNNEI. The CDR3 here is CASSEPETYEQYF. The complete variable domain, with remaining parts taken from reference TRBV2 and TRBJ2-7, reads EPEVTQTPSHQVTQMGQEVILRCVPISNHLYFYWYRQILGQKVEFLVSFYNNEISEKSEIFDDQFSVERPDGSNFTLKIRSTKLEDSAMYFCASSEPETYEQYFGPGTRLTVT.

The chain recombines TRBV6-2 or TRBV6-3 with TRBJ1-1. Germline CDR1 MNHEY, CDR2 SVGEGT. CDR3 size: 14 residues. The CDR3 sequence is CASIERFVNTEAFF.

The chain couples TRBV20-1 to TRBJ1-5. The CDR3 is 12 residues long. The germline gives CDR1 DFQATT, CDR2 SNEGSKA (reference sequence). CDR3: CSADSFDQPQHF.

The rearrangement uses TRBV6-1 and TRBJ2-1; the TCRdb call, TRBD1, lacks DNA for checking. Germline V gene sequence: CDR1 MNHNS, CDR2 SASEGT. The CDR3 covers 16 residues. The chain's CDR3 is CASSAISGRQYNEQFF.

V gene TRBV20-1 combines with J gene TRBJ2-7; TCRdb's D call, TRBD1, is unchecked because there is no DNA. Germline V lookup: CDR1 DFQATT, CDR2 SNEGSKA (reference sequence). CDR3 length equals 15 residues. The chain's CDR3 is CSARVARTGVREQYF.

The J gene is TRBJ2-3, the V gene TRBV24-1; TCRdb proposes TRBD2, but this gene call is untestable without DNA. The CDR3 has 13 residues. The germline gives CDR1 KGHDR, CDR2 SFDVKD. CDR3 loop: CAPTIGPTDTQYF.

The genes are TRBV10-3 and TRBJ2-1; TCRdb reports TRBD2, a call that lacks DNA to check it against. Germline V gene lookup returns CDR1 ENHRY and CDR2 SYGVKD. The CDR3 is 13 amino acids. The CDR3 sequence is CAISEGGVGEQFF.

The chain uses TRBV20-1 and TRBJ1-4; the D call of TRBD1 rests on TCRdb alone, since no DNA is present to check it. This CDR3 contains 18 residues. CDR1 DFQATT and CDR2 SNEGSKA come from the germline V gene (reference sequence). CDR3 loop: CSARKRGQRTATNEKLFF.

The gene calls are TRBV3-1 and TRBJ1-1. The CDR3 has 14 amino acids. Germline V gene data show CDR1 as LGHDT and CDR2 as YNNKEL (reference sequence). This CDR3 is CASSQAGVGTEAFF.

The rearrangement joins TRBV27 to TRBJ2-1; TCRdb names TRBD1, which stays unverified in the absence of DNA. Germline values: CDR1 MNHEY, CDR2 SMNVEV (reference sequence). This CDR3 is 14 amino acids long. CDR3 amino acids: CASSPTGAYNEQFF.

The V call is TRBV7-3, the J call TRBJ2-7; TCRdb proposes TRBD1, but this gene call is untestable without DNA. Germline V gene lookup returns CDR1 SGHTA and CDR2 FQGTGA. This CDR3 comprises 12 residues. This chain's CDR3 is CASSNRESEQYF.

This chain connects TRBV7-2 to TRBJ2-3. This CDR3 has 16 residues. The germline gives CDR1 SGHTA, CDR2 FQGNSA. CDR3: CASSLRVAASTDTQYF.

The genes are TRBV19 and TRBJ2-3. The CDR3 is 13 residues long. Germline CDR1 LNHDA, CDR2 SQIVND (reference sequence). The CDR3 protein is CASTGFLTDTQYF.

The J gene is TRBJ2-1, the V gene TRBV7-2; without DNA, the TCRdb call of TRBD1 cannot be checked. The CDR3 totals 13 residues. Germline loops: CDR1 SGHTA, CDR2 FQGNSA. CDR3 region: CASSPPQGNEQFF.

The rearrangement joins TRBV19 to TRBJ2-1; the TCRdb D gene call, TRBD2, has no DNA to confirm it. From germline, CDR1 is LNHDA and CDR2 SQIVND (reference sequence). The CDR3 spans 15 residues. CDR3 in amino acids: CASKPSAFSYNEQFF.

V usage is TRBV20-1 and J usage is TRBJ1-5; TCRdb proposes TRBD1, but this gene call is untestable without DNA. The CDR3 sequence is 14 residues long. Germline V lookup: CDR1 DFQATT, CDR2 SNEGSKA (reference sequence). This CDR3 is CSVTPGGPRQPQHF.